This T cell receptor beta chain is from a study of technical replicates of blood from a handful of donors. Sequenced by immunoSEQ multiplex PCR; TCRdb stores in-frame clones only, minus some. The sample shows tens of thousands of clones, 75% to 85% of them seen only once. The CDR3 sequence is 16 residues long. Trimming removed 2 bases at V and 7 bases at J, with 17 bases between. Per the germline V gene, CDR1 is SGHTA and CDR2 is FQGNSA. The TCR originated in a human donor in good health. Some clones in this sample may be carry-over from other donors' samples. Input material: PBMCs. The chain employs TRBV7-2 and TRBJ1-4; a weak D match, TRBD1 (6 bases). Written as DNA, the CDR3 is TGTGCCAGCAGCTTATTATTGGGGGCGGGGGGTGAAAAACTGTTTTTT. Its protein product is CASSLLLGAGGEKLFF.